The present T cell receptor beta chain was sequenced within a study of blood T cell repertoires in COVID-19. As for the study in general: Samples came from the United States, Italy and Spain, spanning acute and convalescent COVID-19.

Seattle enrolled patients during active infection and tracked them longitudinally. The table came from immunoSEQ multiplex PCR; TCRdb's copy has only in-frame clones and leaves some out. This table has about 160,000 clones, around 87% appearing once. This clone showed up just a few times. V trimming: 6 bases; J trimming: 6 bases; junction bases outside the gene matches: 13. The CDR3 runs 15 residues. Germline CDR1 and CDR2: MDHEN and SYDVKM. The chain couples TRBV28 to TRBJ2-7, with 8 bases that match TRBD1. This clonotype originated in a woman aged 70-85 years with COVID-19, enrolled during active disease. Input material: peripheral blood. DNA of the CDR3: TGTGCCAGCAGCACACCTGCCGGGACAGGTGTCGAGCAGTACTTC. Translation gives CASSTPAGTGVEQYF.